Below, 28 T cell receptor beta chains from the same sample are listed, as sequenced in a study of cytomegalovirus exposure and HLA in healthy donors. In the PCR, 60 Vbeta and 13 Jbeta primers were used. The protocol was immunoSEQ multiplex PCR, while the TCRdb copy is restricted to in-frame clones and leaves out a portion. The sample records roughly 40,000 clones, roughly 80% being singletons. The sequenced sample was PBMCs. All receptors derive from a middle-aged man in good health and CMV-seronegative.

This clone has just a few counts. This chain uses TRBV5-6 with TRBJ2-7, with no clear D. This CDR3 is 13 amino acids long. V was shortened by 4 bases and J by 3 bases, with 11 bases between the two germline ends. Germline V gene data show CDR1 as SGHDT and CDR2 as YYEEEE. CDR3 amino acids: CASSNPSVYEQYF. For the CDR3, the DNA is TGTGCCAGCAGCAACCCGAGTGTCTACGAGCAGTACTTC.

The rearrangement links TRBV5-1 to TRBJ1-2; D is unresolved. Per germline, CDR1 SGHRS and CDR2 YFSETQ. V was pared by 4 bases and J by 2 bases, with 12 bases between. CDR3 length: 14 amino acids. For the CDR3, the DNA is TGCGCCAGCAGCCCGGGAATTTCAAACTATGGCTACACCTTC. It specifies CASSPGISNYGYTF.

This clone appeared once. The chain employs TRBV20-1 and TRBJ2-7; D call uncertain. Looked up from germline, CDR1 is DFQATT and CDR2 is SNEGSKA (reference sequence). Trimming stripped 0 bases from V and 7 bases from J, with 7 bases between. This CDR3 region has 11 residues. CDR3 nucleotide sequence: TGCAGTGCTAGAGATCCCAGGGAGCAGTACTTC. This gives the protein CSARDPREQYF.

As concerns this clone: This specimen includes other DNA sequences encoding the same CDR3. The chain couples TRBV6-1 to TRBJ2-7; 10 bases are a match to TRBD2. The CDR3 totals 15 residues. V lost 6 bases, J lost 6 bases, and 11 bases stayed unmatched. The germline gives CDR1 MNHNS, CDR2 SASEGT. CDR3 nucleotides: TGTGCCAGCAGGGCTAGCGGGAGAGGGGTCGTCGAGCAGTACTTC. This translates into CASRASGRGVVEQYF.

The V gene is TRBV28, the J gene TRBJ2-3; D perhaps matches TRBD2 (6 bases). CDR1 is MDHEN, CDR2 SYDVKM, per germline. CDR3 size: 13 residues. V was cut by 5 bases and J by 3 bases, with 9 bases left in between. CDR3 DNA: TGTGCCAGCAGTGCCCGGGAGACAGATACGCAGTATTTT. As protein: CASSARETDTQYF.

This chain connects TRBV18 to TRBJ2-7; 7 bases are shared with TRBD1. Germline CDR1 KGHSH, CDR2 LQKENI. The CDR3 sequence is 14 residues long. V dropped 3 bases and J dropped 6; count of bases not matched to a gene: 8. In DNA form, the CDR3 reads TGTGCCAGCTCACCCCGACAGGGTGAGACCGAGCAGTACTTC. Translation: CASSPRQGETEQYF.

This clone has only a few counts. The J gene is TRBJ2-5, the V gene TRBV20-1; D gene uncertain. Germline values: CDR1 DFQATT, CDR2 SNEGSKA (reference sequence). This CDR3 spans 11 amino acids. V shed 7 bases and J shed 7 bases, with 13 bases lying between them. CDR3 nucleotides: TGCAGTGTGTACGCAACGGGGACCCAGTACTTC. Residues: CSVYATGTQYF.

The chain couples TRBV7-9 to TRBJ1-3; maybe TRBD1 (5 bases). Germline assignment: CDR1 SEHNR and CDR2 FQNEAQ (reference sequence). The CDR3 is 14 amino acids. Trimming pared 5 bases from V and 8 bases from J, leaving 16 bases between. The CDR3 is CASSPGLSEDTIYF. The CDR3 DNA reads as TGTGCCAGCAGCCCGGGACTCTCAGAGGACACCATATATTTT.

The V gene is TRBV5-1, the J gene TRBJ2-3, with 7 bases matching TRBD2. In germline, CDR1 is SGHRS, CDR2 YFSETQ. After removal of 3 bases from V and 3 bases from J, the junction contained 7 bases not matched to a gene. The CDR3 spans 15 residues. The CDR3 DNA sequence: TGCGCCAGCAGCTCGGGGCGGGGGATTACAGATACGCAGTATTTT. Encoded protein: CASSSGRGITDTQYF.

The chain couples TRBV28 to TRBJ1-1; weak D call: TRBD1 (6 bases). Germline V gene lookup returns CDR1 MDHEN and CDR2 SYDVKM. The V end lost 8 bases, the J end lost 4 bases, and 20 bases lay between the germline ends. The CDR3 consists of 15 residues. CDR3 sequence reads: CASAGGEGGGTEAFF. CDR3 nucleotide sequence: TGTGCCAGCGCTGGGGGAGAGGGAGGGGGCACTGAAGCTTTCTTT. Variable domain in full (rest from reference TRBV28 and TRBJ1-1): DVKVTQSSRYLVKRTGEKVFLECVQDMDHENMFWYRQDPGLGLRLIYFSYDVKMKEKGDIPEGYSVSREKKERFSLILESASTNQTSMYLCASAGGEGGGTEAFFGQGTRLTVV.

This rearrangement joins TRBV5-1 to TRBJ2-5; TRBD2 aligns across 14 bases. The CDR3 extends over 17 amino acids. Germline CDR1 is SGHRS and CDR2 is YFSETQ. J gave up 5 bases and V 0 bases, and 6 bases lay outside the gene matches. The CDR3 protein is CASSLGGLAGAVETQYF. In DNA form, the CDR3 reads TGCGCCAGCAGCTTGGGGGGACTAGCGGGAGCAGTGGAGACCCAGTACTTC. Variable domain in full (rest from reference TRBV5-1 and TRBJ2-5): KAGVTQTPRYLIKTRGQQVTLSCSPISGHRSVSWYQQTPGQGLQFLFEYFSETQRNKGNFPGRFSGRQFSNSRSEMNVSTLELGDSALYLCASSLGGLAGAVETQYFGPGTRLLVL.

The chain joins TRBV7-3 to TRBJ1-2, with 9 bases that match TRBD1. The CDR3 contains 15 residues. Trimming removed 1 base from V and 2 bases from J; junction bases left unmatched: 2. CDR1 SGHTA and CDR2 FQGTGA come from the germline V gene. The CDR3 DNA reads TGTGCCAGCAGCTTAAGTGGGACAGGGAACTATGGCTACACCTTC. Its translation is CASSLSGTGNYGYTF.

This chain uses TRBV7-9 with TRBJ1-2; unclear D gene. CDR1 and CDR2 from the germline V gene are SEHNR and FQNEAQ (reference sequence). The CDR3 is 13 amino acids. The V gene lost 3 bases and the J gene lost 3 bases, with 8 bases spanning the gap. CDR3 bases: TGTGCCAGCAGCTTGGGGAGGGACTATGGCTACACCTTC. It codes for CASSLGRDYGYTF.

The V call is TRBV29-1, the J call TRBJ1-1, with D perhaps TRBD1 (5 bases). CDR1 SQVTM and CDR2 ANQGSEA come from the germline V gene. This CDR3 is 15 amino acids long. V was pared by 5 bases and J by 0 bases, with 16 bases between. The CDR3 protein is CSVSAGWGMNTEAFF. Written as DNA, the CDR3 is TGCAGCGTTAGTGCAGGGTGGGGAATGAACACTGAAGCTTTCTTT. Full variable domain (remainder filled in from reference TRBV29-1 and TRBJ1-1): SAVISQKPSRDICQRGTSLTIQCQVDSQVTMMFWYRQQPGQSLTLIATANQGSEATYESGFVIDKFPISRPNLTFSTLTVSNMSPEDSSIYLCSVSAGWGMNTEAFFGQGTRLTVV.

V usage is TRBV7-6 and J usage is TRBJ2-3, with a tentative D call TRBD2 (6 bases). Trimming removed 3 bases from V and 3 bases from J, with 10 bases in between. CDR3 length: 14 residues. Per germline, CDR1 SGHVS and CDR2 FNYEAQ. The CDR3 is CASSFSGATDTQYF. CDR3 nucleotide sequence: TGTGCCAGCAGCTTTAGCGGAGCGACAGATACGCAGTATTTT.

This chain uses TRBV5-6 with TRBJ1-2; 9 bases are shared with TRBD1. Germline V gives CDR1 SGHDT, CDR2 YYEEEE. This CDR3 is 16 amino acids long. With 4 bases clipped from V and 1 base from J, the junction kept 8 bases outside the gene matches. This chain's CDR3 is CASSLRTGDYNYGYTF. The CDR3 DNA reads TGTGCCAGCAGCCTGAGGACAGGGGATTATAACTATGGCTACACCTTC.

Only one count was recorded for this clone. The CDR3 region is CASSLSQLSNQPQHF. The CDR3, as DNA: TGTGCCAGCAGCTTAAGTCAACTTAGCAATCAGCCCCAGCATTTT. V and J are TRBV7-2 and TRBJ1-5, with unresolved D. Trimming shortened V by 2 bases and J by 0 bases, and 8 bases separated the two germline ends. Germline V gene data show CDR1 as SGHTA and CDR2 as FQGNSA. The CDR3 has 15 residues.

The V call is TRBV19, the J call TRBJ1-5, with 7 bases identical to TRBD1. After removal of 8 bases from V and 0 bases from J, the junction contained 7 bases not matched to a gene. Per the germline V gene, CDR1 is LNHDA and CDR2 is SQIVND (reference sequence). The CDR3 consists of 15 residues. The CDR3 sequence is CASRTTGTSNQPQHF. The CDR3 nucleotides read TGTGCCAGTCGTACGACAGGGACTAGCAATCAGCCCCAGCATTTT.

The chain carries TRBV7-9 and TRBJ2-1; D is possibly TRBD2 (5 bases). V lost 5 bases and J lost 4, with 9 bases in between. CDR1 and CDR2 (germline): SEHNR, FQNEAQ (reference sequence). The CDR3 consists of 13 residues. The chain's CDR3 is CASSPTGYNEQFF. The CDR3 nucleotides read TGTGCCAGCAGCCCGACGGGGTACAATGAGCAGTTCTTC.

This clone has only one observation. CDR3 nucleotides: TGCGCCAGCAGCTTGGTGTCTCCTCAGGAGACCCAGTACTTC. Translated, it gives CASSLVSPQETQYF. This rearrangement joins TRBV5-1 to TRBJ2-5, with D uncertain. The germline V gene has CDR1 SGHRS and CDR2 YFSETQ. The V end lost 0 bases, the J end lost 5 bases, and 11 bases lay between the germline ends. The CDR3 has 14 amino acids.

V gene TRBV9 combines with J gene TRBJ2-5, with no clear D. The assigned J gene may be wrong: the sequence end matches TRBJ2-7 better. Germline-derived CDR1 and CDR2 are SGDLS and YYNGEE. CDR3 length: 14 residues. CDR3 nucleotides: TGTGCCAGCAGCGTAGGTCAGGCTGGGTACGAGCAGTACTTC. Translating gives CASSVGQAGYEQYF.

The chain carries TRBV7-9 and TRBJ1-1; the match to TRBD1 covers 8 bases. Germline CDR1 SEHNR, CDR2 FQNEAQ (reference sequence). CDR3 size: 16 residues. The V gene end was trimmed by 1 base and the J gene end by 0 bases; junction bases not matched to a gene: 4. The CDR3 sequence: CASSLGQGAMNTEAFF. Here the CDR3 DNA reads TGTGCCAGCAGCTTAGGGCAGGGGGCGATGAACACTGAAGCTTTCTTT.

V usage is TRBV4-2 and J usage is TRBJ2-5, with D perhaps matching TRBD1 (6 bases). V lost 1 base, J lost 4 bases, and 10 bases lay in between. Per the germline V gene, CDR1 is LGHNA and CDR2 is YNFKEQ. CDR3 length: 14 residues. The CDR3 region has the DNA TGTGCCAGCAGCCAAGCGGGGACACTAGAGACCCAGTACTTC. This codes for CASSQAGTLETQYF.

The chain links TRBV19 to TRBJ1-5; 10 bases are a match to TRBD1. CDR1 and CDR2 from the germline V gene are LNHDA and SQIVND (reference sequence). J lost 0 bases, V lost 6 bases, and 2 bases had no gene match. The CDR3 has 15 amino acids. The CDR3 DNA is TGTGCCAGTAGGAGGGACAGGGGTAGCAATCAGCCCCAGCATTTT. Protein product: CASRRDRGSNQPQHF.

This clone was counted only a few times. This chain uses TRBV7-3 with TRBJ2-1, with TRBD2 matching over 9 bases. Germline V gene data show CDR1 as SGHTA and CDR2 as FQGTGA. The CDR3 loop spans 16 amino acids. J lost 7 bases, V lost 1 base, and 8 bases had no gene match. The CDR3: CASSLIAGGPVNEQFF. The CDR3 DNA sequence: TGTGCCAGCAGCTTAATCGCGGGGGGGCCAGTAAATGAGCAGTTCTTC.

The CDR3 DNA is TGTGCCAGCAGTTTTCAGGGCCTCTATGGCTACACCTTC. Translation gives CASSFQGLYGYTF. The chain recombines TRBV27 with TRBJ1-2; D is possibly TRBD1 (5 bases). V lost 3 bases to trimming and J lost 4 bases, with 9 bases between them. This CDR3 region has 13 residues. Germline assignment: CDR1 MNHEY and CDR2 SMNVEV (reference sequence).

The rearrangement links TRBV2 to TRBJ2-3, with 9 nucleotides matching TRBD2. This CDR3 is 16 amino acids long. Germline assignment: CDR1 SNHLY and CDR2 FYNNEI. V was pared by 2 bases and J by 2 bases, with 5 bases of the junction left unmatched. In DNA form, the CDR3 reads TGTGCCAGCAGTGAATCTCGGACTAGCGACACAGATACGCAGTATTTT. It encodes CASSESRTSDTDTQYF.

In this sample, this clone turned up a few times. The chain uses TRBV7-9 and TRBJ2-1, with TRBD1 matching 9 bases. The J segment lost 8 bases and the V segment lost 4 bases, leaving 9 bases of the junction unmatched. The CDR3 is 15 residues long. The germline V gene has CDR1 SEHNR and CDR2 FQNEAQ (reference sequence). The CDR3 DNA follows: TGTGCCAGCAGCTCGCGGGACAGGGTAGGCGATGAGCAGTTCTTC. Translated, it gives CASSSRDRVGDEQFF.